This T cell receptor (beta chain) was sequenced in a study of lymphopenia after photon versus proton radiotherapy. Study-wide points: A bigger post-nadir fall in TCR diversity correlated inversely with survival time in deceased patients. Authors raise, but do not show, better survival with proton therapy. Relative stability marked proton patients; photon patients lost diversity and naive cells. After lymphocyte nadir, photon-treated repertoires showed oligoclonal expansion, especially CD8+ Temra.

Comments on this clone: Its cognate antigen is unknown.

Germline loops: CDR1 WNHNN, CDR2 SYGVQD (reference sequence). The CDR3 length is 14 residues. V gave up 6 bases and J gave up 5 bases; unmatched junction bases: 6. The repertoire was sequenced with immunoSEQ multiplex PCR; TCRdb's copy has only in-frame clones and lacks some. The table includes about 39,000 clones, 80% to 95% detected once. The material was peripheral blood, obtained from a patient treated with photon-based radiotherapy. V usage is TRBV10-1 and J usage is TRBJ2-2; 7 bases fit TRBD1. This TCR came from a man aged 60 to 75 with cholangiocarcinoma. CDR3 sequence: CASRWDRWTGELFF. The CDR3 DNA is TGCGCCAGCAGATGGGACAGATGGACCGGGGAGCTGTTTTTT.